A single sample is the source of the 18 T cell receptor beta chains below, sequenced in a study of CD8+ T cells in alopecia areata (dated by TCRdb to 2016 to 2019). The library was produced with the immunoSEQ multiplex PCR assay. To provide template for TCR sequencing, every sample had RNA extracted and reverse transcribed into cDNA. The immuneACCESS repertoire file appears here via TCRdb, limited to in-frame rearrangements. These files lack a portion of the clones; in checked studies, under half of the deficit traces to unresolved V genes, and the cause of the others is not known. This sample gives under 70,000 clones in total; roughly 96% of them show up just once. The ten most abundant clones make up around 24% of the sample. The time point label corresponds to: baseline before oral tofacitinib. The sequencing here drew on CD8+ T cells sorted from blood, taken at week 0. The receptors were sampled from a human donor with alopecia areata.

This chain uses TRBV29-1 with TRBJ2-7, with D possibly being TRBD1 or TRBD2 (5 bases each). The V and J ends lost 3 bases and 3 bases respectively, with 9 bases between them. The germline V gene encodes CDR1 SQVTM and CDR2 ANQGSEA. The length of the CDR3 is 12 residues. This CDR3 reads CSVDAGSYEQYF. The CDR3 DNA reads TGCAGCGTTGACGCAGGGAGCTACGAGCAGTACTTC.

This chain uses TRBV7-2 with TRBJ2-5; perhaps TRBD1 as D (6 bases). V lost 4 bases, J lost 2 bases, and 14 bases lay in between. The CDR3 is made up of 15 amino acids. Germline V lookup: CDR1 SGHTA, CDR2 FQGNSA. The CDR3 DNA reads as TGTGCCAGCAGCTCTTATTACAGGGTACAAGAGACCCAGTACTTC. It encodes CASSSYYRVQETQYF.

V and J are TRBV4-2 and TRBJ2-7; D gene unclear. Looked up from germline, CDR1 is LGHNA and CDR2 is YNFKEQ. CDR3 length: 14 residues. The ends were cut back, 1 base at V and 1 base at J, with 8 bases in the middle. The CDR3 is CASSQASGSYEQYF. The CDR3 coding sequence is TGTGCCAGCAGCCAAGCTTCAGGATCCTACGAGCAGTACTTC.

The chain's CDR3 is CASSPRDLDTEAFF. The DNA of the CDR3 is TGCGCCAGCAGCCCCAGGGACTTGGACACTGAAGCTTTCTTT. V gene TRBV4-1 combines with J gene TRBJ1-1; possibly TRBD1 for D (5 bases). Trimming pared 4 bases from V and 3 bases from J, leaving 12 bases between. This CDR3 spans 14 amino acids. Germline-derived CDR1 and CDR2 are MGHRA and YSYEKL.

The rearrangement uses TRBV29-1 and TRBJ2-5; D unresolved. The DNA end is a closer match to TRBJ2-7, so the J assignment may be wrong. Germline V gene lookup returns CDR1 SQVTM and CDR2 ANQGSEA. The CDR3 covers 13 residues. The CDR3 reads CSVVGRTSYEQYF. For the CDR3, the DNA is TGCAGCGTTGTCGGGCGAACATCCTACGAGCAGTACTTC.

Here the CDR3 DNA reads TGTGCCAGCAGTAACGGCAATCAGCCCCAGCATTTT. Amino acids: CASSNGNQPQHF. The gene calls are TRBV6-5 and TRBJ1-5; D gene ambiguous. CDR3 size: 12 residues. The germline gives CDR1 MNHEY, CDR2 SVGAGI. With 5 bases removed from V and 2 bases from J, the gap between germline ends came to 4 bases.

This chain joins TRBV4-2 and TRBJ2-5, with TRBD2 matching over 8 bases. CDR3 size: 19 residues. The trim removed 2 bases at V and 0 bases at J, leaving 14 bases unmatched. CDR1 and CDR2 from the germline V gene are LGHNA and YNFKEQ. CDR3 residues: CASSQSFLAGGGNQETQYF. The CDR3 DNA follows: TGTGCCAGCAGCCAATCGTTTCTGGCGGGGGGAGGTAACCAAGAGACCCAGTACTTC.

The CDR3 coding sequence is TGTGCCAGCGAAGGGCAGGTCGACTATGGCTACACCTTC. Translated: CASEGQVDYGYTF. J is TRBJ1-2 and V is TRBV7-9, with no clear D. V was shortened by 8 bases and J by 3 bases, with 13 bases between the two germline ends. Germline V gene lookup returns CDR1 SEHNR and CDR2 FQNEAQ (reference sequence). This CDR3 region has 13 residues. The whole variable domain, remainder taken from reference TRBV7-9 and TRBJ1-2, is DTGVSQNPRHKITKRGQNVTFRCDPISEHNRLYWYRQTLGQGPEFLTYFQNEAQLEKSRLLSDRFSAERPKGSFSTLEIQRTEQGDSAMYLCASEGQVDYGYTFGSGTRLTVV.

The chain recombines TRBV29-1 with TRBJ2-5, with 12 bases identical to TRBD2. Looked up from germline, CDR1 is SQVTM and CDR2 is ANQGSEA. This CDR3 has 15 amino acids. The V gene end was trimmed by 0 bases and the J gene end by 4 bases; junction bases not matched to a gene: 3. CDR3 loop: CSVEELAGGSETQYF. In nucleotides, the CDR3 is TGCAGCGTTGAAGAACTAGCGGGGGGATCAGAGACCCAGTACTTC.

The chain couples TRBV10-3 to TRBJ2-1, with 8 bases that match TRBD2. Trimming at V came to 2 bases and at J to 4 bases, leaving 13 bases not matched to a gene. The germline V gene encodes CDR1 ENHRY and CDR2 SYGVKD. The CDR3 consists of 18 residues. The CDR3 nucleotides are TGTGCCATCAGTGAGGATCGACCGGGGAGCGGGGGATACAATGAGCAGTTCTTC. Its translation: CAISEDRPGSGGYNEQFF.

CDR3 coding DNA: TGTGCCAGCAGTTTAACGGCAGGGTGGGGCACCGGGGAGCTGTTTTTT. This encodes CASSLTAGWGTGELFF. V and J are TRBV27 and TRBJ2-2, with D perhaps TRBD1 (5 bases). The CDR3 spans 16 residues. Germline V gene lookup returns CDR1 MNHEY and CDR2 SMNVEV (reference sequence). Trimming took 2 bases from V and 4 from J, leaving 14 bases between them.

This chain joins TRBV7-6 and TRBJ2-6, with D perhaps matching TRBD1 (5 bases). Germline V gives CDR1 SGHVS, CDR2 FNYEAQ. With 3 bases removed from V and 0 bases from J, the gap between germline ends came to 12 bases. This CDR3 has 17 residues. CDR3 DNA: TGTGCCAGCAGCTTGGGCGACAGATACTCTGGGGCCAACGTCCTGACTTTC. This translates into CASSLGDRYSGANVLTF.

This rearrangement joins TRBV25-1 to TRBJ1-6; D is possibly TRBD1 (6 bases). Trimming left V 3 bases short and J 7 bases short, with 10 bases between. The CDR3 runs to 14 residues. Germline lookup yields CDR1 MGHDK and CDR2 SYGVNS. The CDR3 is CASSETGPNSPLHF. In nucleotides, the CDR3 is TGTGCCAGCAGTGAGACAGGCCCGAATTCACCCCTCCACTTT.

The chain uses TRBV5-1 and TRBJ2-5; 8 bases map to TRBD1. The CDR3 has 17 amino acids. The germline CDR1 and CDR2 sequences are SGHRS and YFSETQ. The V and J ends lost 0 bases and 1 base, in that order; junction bases with no gene match: 8. CDR3 DNA: TGCGCCAGCAGCTTGGTAGGAACAGGGGGGACCCAAGAGACCCAGTACTTC. Its translation is CASSLVGTGGTQETQYF. The variable domain in full, completed from reference TRBV5-1 and TRBJ2-5, reads KAGVTQTPRYLIKTRGQQVTLSCSPISGHRSVSWYQQTPGQGLQFLFEYFSETQRNKGNFPGRFSGRQFSNSRSEMNVSTLELGDSALYLCASSLVGTGGTQETQYFGPGTRLLVL.

This clone was counted once. The chain joins TRBV4-2 to TRBJ2-4; D gene ambiguous. Trimming stripped 0 bases from V and 0 bases from J, with 6 bases between. Germline CDR1 reads LGHNA; CDR2 reads YNFKEQ. CDR3 length: 15 residues. CDR3 region: CASSQESLAKNIQYF. The DNA of the CDR3 is TGTGCCAGCAGCCAAGAAAGCTTAGCCAAAAACATTCAGTACTTC.

V is TRBV27 and J is TRBJ2-7; D may be TRBD1 (5 bases). With 6 bases removed from V and 5 bases from J, the gap between germline ends came to 20 bases. The germline gives CDR1 MNHEY, CDR2 SMNVEV (reference sequence). This CDR3 region has 15 residues. This CDR3 reads CASSSYGKGAHEQYF. The CDR3 DNA sequence: TGTGCCAGCAGCTCCTATGGTAAAGGGGCCCACGAGCAGTACTTC.

The CDR3 DNA follows: TGCGCCAGCAGCCAAGATTCAGGGGCGGAAAATTCACCCCTCCACTTT. Encoded protein: CASSQDSGAENSPLHF. The genes are TRBV4-1 and TRBJ1-6; possible D gene TRBD1, 6 bases. The CDR3 is 16 residues long. The germline gives CDR1 MGHRA, CDR2 YSYEKL. Trimming stripped 0 bases from V and 7 bases from J, with 13 bases between.

The CDR3 spells CASSLVAAVYNEQFF. DNA of the CDR3: TGTGCCAGCAGCTTAGTAGCGGCAGTGTACAATGAGCAGTTCTTC. The rearrangement uses TRBV7-9 and TRBJ2-1; D may be TRBD2 (6 bases). The CDR3 has 15 residues. Looked up from germline, CDR1 is SEHNR and CDR2 is FQNEAQ (reference sequence). V lost 1 base and J 4 bases, leaving 11 bases between the germline ends.